The 26 T cell receptor beta chains below all came from one sample that was sequenced in a study of lymphopenia after photon versus proton radiotherapy (dated by TCRdb to between 2017 and 2020). The library was generated by the immunoSEQ multiplex PCR assay. TCRdb provides this immuneACCESS table in a form limited to in-frame rearrangements. Some clones are lacking; in checked studies, under half of them reflect an unresolved V gene, and why the rest are absent is not known. For this sample there are around 63,000 clones; 75% to 90% appear just once. The ten largest clones capture about 2.5% of the sample. This material consisted of peripheral blood, taken from a patient treated with photon-based radiotherapy. The receptors shown here come from a middle-aged man with gastric cancer.

The genes are TRBV9 and TRBJ2-3; TRBD2 agrees at 11 bases. CDR3 length: 16 residues. The J segment lost 0 bases and the V segment lost 6 bases, leaving 6 bases of the junction unmatched. From germline, CDR1 is SGDLS and CDR2 YYNGEE. The CDR3 nucleotides are TGTGCCAGCACCCGACTAGCGGGGCGAAGCACAGATACGCAGTATTTT. The encoded protein is CASTRLAGRSTDTQYF. The full variable domain, with the rest looked up from reference TRBV9 and TRBJ2-3, is DSGVTQTPKHLITATGQRVTLRCSPRSGDLSVYWYQQSLDQGLQFLIQYYNGEERAKGNILERFSAQQFPDLHSELNLSSLELGDSALYFCASTRLAGRSTDTQYFGPGTRLTVL.

The chain combines TRBV29-1 with TRBJ2-3; the D is unclear. Trimming shortened V by 7 bases and J by 0 bases, and 8 bases separated the two germline ends. This CDR3 is 12 amino acids long. Germline CDR1 SQVTM, CDR2 ANQGSEA. The CDR3 DNA reads TGCAGCGCCTGGCCCAGCACAGATACGCAGTATTTT. Translating gives CSAWPSTDTQYF.

The gene calls are TRBV19 and TRBJ2-5, with 15 nucleotides matching TRBD2. The CDR3 totals 16 residues. Germline V lookup: CDR1 LNHDA, CDR2 SQIVND (reference sequence). With 3 bases clipped from V and 3 bases from J, the junction kept 2 bases outside the gene matches. CDR3 coding DNA: TGTGCCAGTAGTATCTGGACTAGCGGGGGGGAAGAGACCCAGTACTTC. Translation gives CASSIWTSGGEETQYF.

The chain combines TRBV4-1 with TRBJ2-7, with 11 bases matching TRBD1. The V segment lost 5 bases and the J segment 0 bases; nucleotides outside the gene matches: 9. The length of the CDR3 is 17 residues. Per germline, CDR1 MGHRA and CDR2 YSYEKL. The CDR3 reads CASSTPPGTGGSYEQYF. In DNA, the CDR3 is TGCGCCAGCAGCACCCCGCCCGGGACAGGGGGCTCCTACGAGCAGTACTTC.

V is TRBV7-3 and J is TRBJ2-6; D is unresolved. V gave up 2 bases and J gave up 2 bases, with 1 base separating them. The CDR3 extends over 13 amino acids. CDR1 and CDR2 (germline): SGHTA, FQGTGA. The CDR3 DNA follows: TGTGCCAGCAGCTTAGCTGGGGCCAACGTCCTGACTTTC. Residues: CASSLAGANVLTF.

The CDR3 region is CAIQAATGLSGYTF. Written as DNA, the CDR3 is TGTGCCATCCAGGCAGCCACGGGACTTAGTGGCTACACCTTC. This chain uses TRBV10-3 with TRBJ1-2; TRBD1 might be the D (5 bases). Germline V gives CDR1 ENHRY, CDR2 SYGVKD. Trimming removed 8 bases at V and 7 bases at J, with 20 bases between. The CDR3 sequence is 14 residues long.

V is TRBV5-6 and J is TRBJ2-1; 11 bases line up with TRBD2. CDR1 and CDR2 from the germline V gene are SGHDT and YYEEEE. The CDR3 has 14 amino acids. The V segment lost 4 bases and the J segment 10 bases; nucleotides outside the gene matches: 7. CDR3: CASSGSGGVEEQFF. In DNA form, the CDR3 reads TGTGCCAGCAGCGGTAGCGGGGGGGTTGAGGAGCAGTTCTTC.

The rearrangement uses TRBV9 and TRBJ1-2, with unresolved D. Germline lookup yields CDR1 SGDLS and CDR2 YYNGEE. V shed 4 bases and J shed 3 bases, with 16 bases lying between them. This CDR3 has 15 residues. The CDR3 loop is CASSLIGQVHYGYTF. DNA for the CDR3: TGTGCCAGCAGCCTTATAGGGCAGGTGCACTATGGCTACACCTTC.

The V call is TRBV6-8, the J call TRBJ2-3, with a weak D call TRBD2 (6 bases). The CDR3 extends over 18 amino acids. The V gene lost 6 bases and the J gene lost 0 bases, with 22 bases spanning the gap. Germline CDR1 is MNHGY and CDR2 is SAAAGT. The chain's CDR3 is CASSGYGTPHTSTDTQYF. In DNA form, the CDR3 reads TGTGCCAGCAGCGGTTACGGGACTCCCCACACTAGCACAGATACGCAGTATTTT.

In regard to this clone: At one end, the junction sequence differs from germline, possibly due to a read error. V and J are TRBV7-2 and TRBJ1-4; D is ambiguous. Germline values: CDR1 SGHTA, CDR2 FQGNSA. The CDR3 has 12 residues. The CDR3 nucleotides read TGTGCCAGCAGTCGAACAAATGAAAGACTGTTTTTT. It encodes CASSRTNERLFF. The whole variable domain, filled in from reference TRBV7-2 and TRBJ1-4, reads GAGVSQSPSNKVTEKGKDVELRCDPISGHTALYWYRQSLGQGLEFLIYFQGNSAPDKSGLPSDRFSAERTGGSVSTLTIQRTQQEDSAVYLCASSRTNERLFFGSGTQLSVL.

The V call is TRBV7-3, the J call TRBJ2-1, with TRBD1 as a possible D gene (5 bases). The V end lost 5 bases, the J end lost 6 bases, and 17 bases lay between the germline ends. The CDR3 has 15 residues. Germline V gene data show CDR1 as SGHTA and CDR2 as FQGTGA. Here the CDR3 reads CASSAGWGELNEQFF. The CDR3, as DNA: TGTGCCAGCAGCGCTGGGTGGGGCGAACTCAATGAGCAGTTCTTC. Full variable domain (outside the CDR3, taken from reference TRBV7-3 and TRBJ2-1): GAGVSQTPSNKVTEKGKYVELRCDPISGHTALYWYRQSLGQGPEFLIYFQGTGAADDSGLPNDRFFAVRPEGSVSTLKIQRTERGDSAVYLCASSAGWGELNEQFFGPGTRLTVL.

The chain is built from TRBV9 and TRBJ2-5, with D perhaps matching TRBD1 (5 bases). V lost 0 bases and J 5 bases, leaving 8 bases between the germline ends. Germline loops: CDR1 SGDLS, CDR2 YYNGEE. The CDR3 totals 13 residues. The CDR3 nucleotides are TGTGCCAGCAGCGTAGAGGACACCGAGACCCAGTACTTC. Its protein product is CASSVEDTETQYF.

The J gene is TRBJ2-3, the V gene TRBV27; 9 positions agree with TRBD1. Germline V gene lookup returns CDR1 MNHEY and CDR2 SMNVEV (reference sequence). This CDR3 region has 14 residues. V lost 2 bases and J lost 6; bases outside the gene matches: 3. The CDR3 nucleotides read TGTGCCAGCAGTTTAAACAGGGGGCCCGATACGCAGTATTTT. Its protein product is CASSLNRGPDTQYF.

This clone appeared once. The rearrangement links TRBV7-6 to TRBJ2-3; 7 nucleotides match TRBD2. The germline V gene encodes CDR1 SGHVS and CDR2 FNYEAQ. Germline trimming cut 4 bases from V and 4 bases from J; bases unmatched to any gene: 11. The CDR3 has 16 amino acids. CDR3 amino acids: CASSYRGEALSDTQYF. CDR3 sequence (DNA): TGTGCCAGCAGCTACCGGGGGGAAGCCCTCTCAGATACGCAGTATTTT. The full variable domain, completed using reference TRBV7-6 and TRBJ2-3, is GAGVSQSPRYKVTKRGQDVALRCDPISGHVSLYWYRQALGQGPEFLTYFNYEAQQDKSGLPNDRFSAERPEGSISTLTIQRTEQRDSAMYRCASSYRGEALSDTQYFGPGTRLTVL.

The V call is TRBV7-8, the J call TRBJ1-6; 9 bases line up with TRBD1. The junction had 4 bases not matched to a gene; V was cut back by 1 base and J by 9 bases. The CDR3 has 15 residues. Germline CDR1 is SGHVS and CDR2 is FQNEAQ. CDR3 in DNA: TGTGCCAGCAGCTTAGGCGACAGGGGGATTTCACCCCTCCACTTT. This encodes CASSLGDRGISPLHF.

The sample holds one count of this clone. CDR3 coding DNA: TGTGCCAGCATCGAGGCCCGCCCCGGGACAGGCACCGCCAAAAACATTCAGTACTTC. Its protein is CASIEARPGTGTAKNIQYF. This sequence joins TRBV2 and TRBJ2-4; 8 bases match TRBD1. With 7 bases clipped from V and 1 base from J, the junction kept 18 bases outside the gene matches. Per the germline V gene, CDR1 is SNHLY and CDR2 is FYNNEI. The CDR3 consists of 19 residues.

V is TRBV18 and J is TRBJ2-5; 8 bases line up with TRBD1. Trimming removed 6 bases from V and 5 bases from J; junction bases left unmatched: 11. The CDR3 is 15 amino acids. Germline assignment: CDR1 KGHSH and CDR2 LQKENI. The CDR3 protein is CASSLHQGAGETQYF. CDR3 DNA sequence: TGTGCCAGCTCTCTACATCAGGGGGCTGGGGAGACCCAGTACTTC.

V gene TRBV4-2 combines with J gene TRBJ1-2; no reliable D call. The CDR3 sequence is 14 residues long. CDR1 is LGHNA, CDR2 YNFKEQ, per germline. Trimming stripped 0 bases from V and 2 bases from J, with 7 bases between. CDR3 loop: CASSQEGRNYGYTF. The DNA of the CDR3 is TGTGCCAGCAGCCAAGAGGGAAGGAACTATGGCTACACCTTC.

J is TRBJ2-2 and V is TRBV5-4; 14 bases line up with TRBD2. With 4 bases clipped from V and 7 bases from J, the junction kept 6 bases outside the gene matches. The CDR3 contains 16 residues. Germline V gene sequence: CDR1 SGHNT, CDR2 YYREEE (reference sequence). The DNA for the CDR3 is TGTGCCAGCAGCAAGACTAGCGGGGGGGCCGGCGGGGAGCTGTTTTTT. As protein: CASSKTSGGAGGELFF.

The chain recombines TRBV28 with TRBJ2-3; D ambiguous. The germline CDR1 and CDR2 sequences are MDHEN and SYDVKM. The CDR3 extends over 14 amino acids. V was trimmed by 2 bases and J by 2 bases, leaving 8 bases between them. The CDR3, as DNA: TGTGCCAGCAGTTTACGCGGAGCCACAGATACGCAGTATTTT. This encodes CASSLRGATDTQYF.

This clone is a singleton in its sample. The J gene is TRBJ1-1, the V gene TRBV18; D is uncertain. Per the germline V gene, CDR1 is KGHSH and CDR2 is LQKENI. The CDR3 is 14 residues long. Trimming stripped 5 bases from V and 3 bases from J, with 13 bases between. The CDR3 sequence is CASSIGSRYTEAFF. In nucleotides, the CDR3 is TGTGCCAGCTCAATAGGAAGTCGGTACACTGAAGCTTTCTTT.

V gene TRBV6-5 combines with J gene TRBJ1-1; 9 positions agree with TRBD1. V was pared by 6 bases and J by 5 bases, with 7 bases of the junction left unmatched. CDR1 is MNHEY and CDR2 is SVGAGI in the germline V gene. The CDR3 is 14 amino acids. CDR3 region: CASRPTGGSTEAFF. CDR3 bases: TGTGCCAGCAGGCCAACAGGGGGCTCTACTGAAGCTTTCTTT.

The chain carries TRBV7-2 and TRBJ2-7; D perhaps matches TRBD1 (6 bases). V was pared by 0 bases and J by 2 bases, with 14 bases between. The CDR3 runs 16 residues. Germline assignment: CDR1 SGHTA and CDR2 FQGNSA. The CDR3 DNA reads TGTGCCAGCAGCTTAGCCCACCAGGGGCCCACCTACGAGCAGTACTTC. It translates to CASSLAHQGPTYEQYF.

A single count supports this clone. The chain links TRBV4-2 to TRBJ2-5; 11 nucleotides line up with TRBD2. Unmatched junction bases numbered 5, after V lost 1 base and J lost 1 base. In germline, CDR1 is LGHNA, CDR2 YNFKEQ. CDR3 length equals 17 residues. CDR3: CASSQGAGTSGQETQYF. The CDR3 DNA reads as TGTGCCAGCAGCCAAGGAGCAGGGACTAGCGGCCAAGAGACCCAGTACTTC.

The chain carries TRBV27 and TRBJ2-1; 9 bases are shared with TRBD2. The germline gives CDR1 MNHEY, CDR2 SMNVEV (reference sequence). The ends lost 5 bases at V and 10 bases at J; junction bases unmatched: 6. This CDR3 has 13 residues. Here the CDR3 reads CASSPSGVGEQFF. CDR3 bases: TGTGCCAGCAGTCCTAGCGGGGTAGGCGAGCAGTTCTTC.

This chain uses TRBV4-1 with TRBJ2-5; D unclear. CDR3 length equals 15 residues. Germline values: CDR1 MGHRA, CDR2 YSYEKL. V lost 1 base and J lost 2, with 11 bases in between. CDR3 nucleotides: TGCGCCAGCAGCCAAGTAGATCAGGTTCAAGAGACCCAGTACTTC. Its protein product is CASSQVDQVQETQYF.